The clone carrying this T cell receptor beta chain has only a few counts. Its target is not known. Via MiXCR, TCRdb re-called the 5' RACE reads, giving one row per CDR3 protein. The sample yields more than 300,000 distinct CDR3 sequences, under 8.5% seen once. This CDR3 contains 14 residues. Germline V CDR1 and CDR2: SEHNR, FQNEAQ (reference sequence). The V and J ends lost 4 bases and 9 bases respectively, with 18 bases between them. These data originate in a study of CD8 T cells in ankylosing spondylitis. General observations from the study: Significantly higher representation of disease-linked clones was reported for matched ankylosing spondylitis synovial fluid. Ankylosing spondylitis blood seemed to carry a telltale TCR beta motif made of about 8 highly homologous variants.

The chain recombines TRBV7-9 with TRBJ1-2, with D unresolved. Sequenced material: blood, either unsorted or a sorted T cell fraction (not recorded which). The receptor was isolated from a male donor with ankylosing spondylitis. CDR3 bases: TGTGCCAGCAGCTCCCCGGAGGCGGGAATGCGCTACACCTTC. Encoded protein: CASSSPEAGMRYTF.